This is a list of T cell receptor beta chains from one sample in a study of Tregs in tolerant kidney transplant recipients. The assay was immunoSEQ multiplex PCR, and TCRdb's table has in-frame clones only and misses some. The profile shows fewer than 20,000 clones, 75% to 85% of them singletons. Sequencing was performed on Tregs from blood. These receptors were obtained from a human donor in good health. CDR3s include the opening cysteine and the closing phenylalanine or tryptophan. The order of the fields is clone size, J gene, V gene, D gene, CDR3 protein, CDR3 DNA. The D gene is left open where the match is weak. Not all rows give a size; the values are once, few, many and, for expanded clones, a class.

clone_size: -
j_call: TRBJ2-7
v_call: TRBV7-2
d_call: -
cdr3_aa: CASSLGVTGYEQYF
cdr3_nt: TGTGCCAGCAGCTTAGGGGTCACGGGGTACGAGCAGTACTTC

clone_size: -
j_call: TRBJ2-3
v_call: TRBV10-3
d_call: -
cdr3_aa: CAISEHPRPDTQYF
cdr3_nt: TGTGCCATCAGTGAGCACCCCCGCCCGGATACGCAGTATTTT

clone_size: -
j_call: TRBJ2-3
v_call: TRBV5-1
d_call: TRBD2
cdr3_aa: CASSWDSGSADTQYF
cdr3_nt: TGCGCCAGCAGCTGGGATAGCGGGAGCGCAGATACGCAGTATTTT

clone_size: -
j_call: TRBJ2-1
v_call: TRBV7-9
d_call: TRBD2
cdr3_aa: CASSLGPGSGRKDNEQFF
cdr3_nt: TGTGCCAGCAGCTTAGGGCCAGGGAGCGGGAGAAAGGACAATGAGCAGTTCTTC

clone_size: -
j_call: TRBJ1-1
v_call: TRBV18
d_call: -
cdr3_aa: CASSPRRGDTEAFF
cdr3_nt: TGTGCCAGCTCACCACGGCGGGGGGACACTGAAGCTTTCTTT

clone_size: -
j_call: TRBJ2-5
v_call: TRBV7-2
d_call: -
cdr3_aa: CASSRDRTQETQYF
cdr3_nt: TGTGCCAGCAGCCGCGACAGGACGCAAGAGACCCAGTACTTC

clone_size: once
j_call: TRBJ1-2
v_call: TRBV9
d_call: -
cdr3_aa: CASSVAQGRNFLYTF
cdr3_nt: TGTGCCAGCAGCGTAGCTCAGGGCAGGAATTTCTTGTACACCTTC

clone_size: -
j_call: TRBJ2-1
v_call: TRBV19
d_call: -
cdr3_aa: CASSIGQGKPYEQFF
cdr3_nt: TGTGCCAGTAGTATCGGGCAGGGTAAGCCGTATGAGCAGTTCTTC

clone_size: medium-sized
j_call: TRBJ1-6
v_call: TRBV6-6
d_call: -
cdr3_aa: CASRGGANSPLHF
cdr3_nt: TGTGCCAGTCGAGGGGGAGCTAATTCACCCCTCCACTTT

clone_size: -
j_call: TRBJ1-2
v_call: TRBV5-5
d_call: -
cdr3_aa: CASSFVDVYGYTF
cdr3_nt: TGTGCCAGCAGCTTCGTGGATGTCTATGGCTACACCTTC

clone_size: once
j_call: TRBJ1-1
v_call: TRBV7-3
d_call: -
cdr3_aa: CASSYRPGDTEAFF
cdr3_nt: TGTGCCAGCAGCTACAGGCCCGGGGACACTGAAGCTTTCTTT

clone_size: -
j_call: TRBJ2-1
v_call: TRBV5-1
d_call: -
cdr3_aa: CASSLVAGGEQFF
cdr3_nt: TGCGCCAGCAGCTTGGTGGCTGGCGGTGAGCAGTTCTTC

clone_size: once
j_call: TRBJ1-5
v_call: TRBV2
d_call: -
cdr3_aa: CASTVGGGRQPQHF
cdr3_nt: TGTGCCAGCACCGTTGGGGGGGGGAGGCAGCCCCAGCATTTT

clone_size: -
j_call: TRBJ2-3
v_call: TRBV30
d_call: -
cdr3_aa: CAWSVRVDTQYF
cdr3_nt: TGTGCCTGGAGTGTAAGGGTGGATACGCAGTATTTT

clone_size: -
j_call: TRBJ2-1
v_call: TRBV9
d_call: -
cdr3_aa: CASSPHTSFNEQFF
cdr3_nt: TGTGCCAGCAGCCCTCATACTAGTTTCAATGAGCAGTTCTTC

clone_size: -
j_call: TRBJ1-5
v_call: TRBV19
d_call: -
cdr3_aa: CASSIGRRAHQPQHF
cdr3_nt: TGTGCCAGTAGTATAGGCAGGAGGGCCCATCAGCCCCAGCATTTT

clone_size: medium-sized
j_call: TRBJ2-3
v_call: TRBV7-3
d_call: -
cdr3_aa: CASSLRGSGSFDTQYF
cdr3_nt: TGTGCCAGCAGCTTAAGAGGATCGGGGTCCTTTGATACGCAGTATTTT

clone_size: -
j_call: TRBJ1-4
v_call: TRBV4-1
d_call: -
cdr3_aa: CASSLGGRGVEKLFF
cdr3_nt: TGCGCCAGCAGCCTCGGAGGCAGGGGCGTCGAAAAACTGTTTTTT

clone_size: -
j_call: TRBJ2-3
v_call: TRBV4-2
d_call: TRBD2
cdr3_aa: CASSQDRAGGRYF
cdr3_nt: TGTGCCAGCAGCCAAGATCGAGCGGGGGGGCGGTATTTT

clone_size: few
j_call: TRBJ2-3
v_call: TRBV11-3
d_call: -
cdr3_aa: CASSLLDQAITDTQYF
cdr3_nt: TGTGCCAGCAGCCTCCTTGATCAGGCGATCACAGATACGCAGTATTTT

clone_size: once
j_call: TRBJ1-4
v_call: TRBV5-6
d_call: -
cdr3_aa: CASSLRGAWGEKLFF
cdr3_nt: TGTGCCAGCAGCTTGAGGGGGGCATGGGGTGAAAAACTGTTTTTT

clone_size: -
j_call: TRBJ1-2
v_call: TRBV6-6
d_call: -
cdr3_aa: CASSSYGYTF
cdr3_nt: TGTGCCAGCAGCTCATATGGCTACACCTTC

clone_size: -
j_call: TRBJ2-3
v_call: TRBV5-5
d_call: -
cdr3_aa: CASSSRQGTDTQYF
cdr3_nt: TGTGCCAGCAGCTCACGACAGGGCACAGATACGCAGTATTTT

clone_size: -
j_call: TRBJ1-6
v_call: TRBV11-2
d_call: -
cdr3_aa: CASSLYEQNSPLHF
cdr3_nt: TGTGCCAGCAGCTTATACGAACAGAATTCACCCCTCCACTTT

clone_size: -
j_call: TRBJ1-4
v_call: TRBV7-2
d_call: -
cdr3_aa: CASSSLGQISEKLFF
cdr3_nt: TGTGCCAGCAGTTCCCTCGGACAGATCTCCGAAAAACTGTTTTTT

clone_size: -
j_call: TRBJ1-2
v_call: TRBV30
d_call: -
cdr3_aa: CACAEGLYGYTF
cdr3_nt: TGTGCCTGCGCGGAGGGGCTGTATGGCTACACCTTC

clone_size: -
j_call: TRBJ1-1
v_call: TRBV19
d_call: TRBD1
cdr3_aa: CASSLSIGTGRDVGAFF
cdr3_nt: TGTGCCAGTAGCCTGAGTATTGGGACAGGGAGGGACGTTGGAGCTTTCTTT

clone_size: few
j_call: TRBJ2-7
v_call: TRBV30
d_call: -
cdr3_aa: CAWSRGPGLKYF
cdr3_nt: TGTGCCTGGTCTAGAGGTCCAGGTCTGAAGTACTTC